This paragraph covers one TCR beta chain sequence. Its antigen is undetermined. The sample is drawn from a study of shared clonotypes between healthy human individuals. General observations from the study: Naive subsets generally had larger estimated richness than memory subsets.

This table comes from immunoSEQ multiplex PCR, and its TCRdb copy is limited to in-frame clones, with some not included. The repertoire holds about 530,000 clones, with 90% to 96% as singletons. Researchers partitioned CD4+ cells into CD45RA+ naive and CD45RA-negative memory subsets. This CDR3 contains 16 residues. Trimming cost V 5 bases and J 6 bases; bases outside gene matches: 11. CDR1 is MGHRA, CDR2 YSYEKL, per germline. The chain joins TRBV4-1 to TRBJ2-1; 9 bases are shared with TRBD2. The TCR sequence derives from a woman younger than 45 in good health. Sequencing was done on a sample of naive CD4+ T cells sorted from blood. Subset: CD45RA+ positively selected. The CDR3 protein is CASSDPGLASVNEQFF. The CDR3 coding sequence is TGCGCCAGCAGCGACCCGGGACTAGCCTCGGTCAATGAGCAGTTCTTC.